This is a list of T cell receptor beta chains from one sample in a study of blood T cell repertoires in COVID-19. Sequencing used immunoSEQ multiplex PCR; TCRdb keeps in-frame clones, though not all of them. The table includes about 250,000 clones, 75% to 85% detected once. Source material: PBMCs or T cells enriched from blood (not recorded which). These receptors all come from a woman aged 50 to 65 with acute COVID-19. Each CDR3 is given with its conserved first and last residue. Fields, in order: clone size, J gene, D gene, V gene, CDR3 DNA, CDR3 protein. The D gene is left open where the match is weak. Size values are once, few and many counts, or a class for expanded clones, and some rows have none.

clone size: -
J gene: TRBJ1-2
D gene: -
V gene: TRBV6-5
CDR3 DNA: TGTGCCAGCAGTTACTCGAGGCCGGATAACTATGGCTACACCTTC
CDR3 protein: CASSYSRPDNYGYTF

clone size: once
J gene: TRBJ2-7
D gene: TRBD1
V gene: TRBV7-2
CDR3 DNA: TGTGCCAGCAGACGAGACAGGGGACTGAACTACGAGCAGTACTTC
CDR3 protein: CASRRDRGLNYEQYF

clone size: -
J gene: TRBJ1-5
D gene: -
V gene: TRBV3-1/TRBV3-2
CDR3 DNA: TGTGCCAGCAGCCAAGCAGGGGCCGAGCAGCCCCAGCATTTT
CDR3 protein: CASSQAGAEQPQHF

clone size: -
J gene: TRBJ1-1
D gene: -
V gene: TRBV5-1
CDR3 DNA: TGCGCCAGCAGCTTGACCCGGGGGTCTGCAGCTTTCTTT
CDR3 protein: CASSLTRGSAAFF

clone size: -
J gene: TRBJ1-2
D gene: TRBD1
V gene: TRBV19
CDR3 DNA: TGTGCCAGTAGTGTACAGGGGGCGAATGGCTACACCTTC
CDR3 protein: CASSVQGANGYTF

clone size: -
J gene: TRBJ2-7
D gene: -
V gene: TRBV2
CDR3 DNA: TGTGCCAGCAGTGATCGTGGACTTCCATACGAGCAGTACTTC
CDR3 protein: CASSDRGLPYEQYF

clone size: -
J gene: TRBJ1-2
D gene: -
V gene: TRBV7-2
CDR3 DNA: TGTGCCAGCAGCTTAGGGACATCTAACTATGGCTACACCTTC
CDR3 protein: CASSLGTSNYGYTF

clone size: few
J gene: TRBJ1-1
D gene: -
V gene: TRBV29-1
CDR3 DNA: TGCAGCGTTGAAGAGACACCTAACACTGAAGCTTTCTTT
CDR3 protein: CSVEETPNTEAFF

clone size: -
J gene: TRBJ2-3
D gene: TRBD2
V gene: TRBV2
CDR3 DNA: TGTGCCAGCAGTGAAGGGTGGCGGGGGAAGGACGATACGCAGTATTTT
CDR3 protein: CASSEGWRGKDDTQYF

clone size: -
J gene: TRBJ1-6
D gene: TRBD1
V gene: TRBV27
CDR3 DNA: TGTGCCAGCCGCGTGCAGGGGGAGTTGTCACCCCTCCACTTT
CDR3 protein: CASRVQGELSPLHF

clone size: -
J gene: TRBJ1-3
D gene: -
V gene: TRBV15
CDR3 DNA: TGTGCCACCAGCAACACGCACCGGGAGAGCTCTGGAAACACCATATATTTT
CDR3 protein: CATSNTHRESSGNTIYF

clone size: -
J gene: TRBJ2-2
D gene: TRBD1
V gene: TRBV5-4
CDR3 DNA: TGTGCCAGCAGCTTGAACAGGGGCTCCACCGGGGAGCTGTTTTTT
CDR3 protein: CASSLNRGSTGELFF

clone size: once
J gene: TRBJ2-7
D gene: TRBD1
V gene: TRBV5-1
CDR3 DNA: TGCGCCAGCAGCTATTTTGAGTCCGGGACAGGGCGGGAGCAGTACTTC
CDR3 protein: CASSYFESGTGREQYF

clone size: -
J gene: TRBJ1-3
D gene: TRBD1
V gene: TRBV3-1/TRBV3-2
CDR3 DNA: TGTGCCAGCAGCCGCACCGGGACAGGGGAGAGTGGAAACACCATATATTTT
CDR3 protein: CASSRTGTGESGNTIYF

clone size: -
J gene: TRBJ1-2
D gene: TRBD1
V gene: TRBV6-5
CDR3 DNA: TGTGCCAGCAGTTACTCAAGGGGGCGCGGCGATGGCTACACCTTC
CDR3 protein: CASSYSRGRGDGYTF

clone size: -
J gene: TRBJ1-2
D gene: TRBD1
V gene: TRBV28
CDR3 DNA: TGTGCCAGCAGTTTGTTCGGACAGGGGCAGAGTGGTGGCTACACCTTC
CDR3 protein: CASSLFGQGQSGGYTF

clone size: -
J gene: TRBJ2-2
D gene: -
V gene: TRBV6-2/TRBV6-3
CDR3 DNA: TGTGCCAGCAGTTCAGCTTTTGAGGCCGGGGAGCTGTTTTTT
CDR3 protein: CASSSAFEAGELFF

clone size: once
J gene: TRBJ2-3
D gene: -
V gene: TRBV11-3
CDR3 DNA: TGTGCCAGCAGCTTAGGTCAGGCTACAGATACGCAGTATTTT
CDR3 protein: CASSLGQATDTQYF

clone size: -
J gene: TRBJ2-7
D gene: TRBD1
V gene: TRBV6-1
CDR3 DNA: TGTGCCAGCAGTGACCGAGGGGGCGCCGGCTCCTACGAGCAGTACTTC
CDR3 protein: CASSDRGGAGSYEQYF

clone size: -
J gene: TRBJ1-1
D gene: TRBD1
V gene: TRBV4-1
CDR3 DNA: TGCGCCAGCAGCCAAGACAGGGGGTTCACTGAAGCTTTCTTT
CDR3 protein: CASSQDRGFTEAFF

clone size: -
J gene: TRBJ1-1
D gene: -
V gene: TRBV2
CDR3 DNA: TGTGCCAGCAGAGGACGGGGCGTTAGCGGGACTGAAGCTTTCTTT
CDR3 protein: CASRGRGVSGTEAFF

clone size: -
J gene: TRBJ1-3
D gene: -
V gene: TRBV18
CDR3 DNA: TGTGCCAGCTCACCCTCTCGAGGGGGCTCTGGAAACACCATATATTTT
CDR3 protein: CASSPSRGGSGNTIYF

clone size: -
J gene: TRBJ1-2
D gene: TRBD1
V gene: TRBV6-6
CDR3 DNA: TGTGCCAGCAGACTGACAGGGACTAACTATGGCTACACCTTC
CDR3 protein: CASRLTGTNYGYTF

clone size: -
J gene: TRBJ2-7
D gene: TRBD1
V gene: TRBV5-1
CDR3 DNA: TGCGCCAGCAGCCCCGACAGGGGGAACGAGCAGTACTTC
CDR3 protein: CASSPDRGNEQYF

clone size: few
J gene: TRBJ2-5
D gene: TRBD2
V gene: TRBV7-9
CDR3 DNA: TGTGCCAGCAGCCCCGGTAGCGGGGTGGAGACCCAGTACTTC
CDR3 protein: CASSPGSGVETQYF

clone size: -
J gene: TRBJ1-2
D gene: TRBD1
V gene: TRBV25-1
CDR3 DNA: TGTGCCAGCAGTGATCGGGACAGGGGATTCTATGGCTACACCTTC
CDR3 protein: CASSDRDRGFYGYTF

clone size: -
J gene: TRBJ1-2
D gene: -
V gene: TRBV29-1
CDR3 DNA: TGCAGCGTTGAAGCCGGAGGGTTGGGCTACACCTTC
CDR3 protein: CSVEAGGLGYTF

clone size: -
J gene: TRBJ2-7
D gene: -
V gene: TRBV21-1
CDR3 DNA: TGTGCCAGCAGCAAAGTAATGTGTGGACAGGGGGCCTACTACGAGCAGTACTTC
CDR3 protein: CASSKVMCGQGAYYEQYF

clone size: -
J gene: TRBJ1-2
D gene: -
V gene: TRBV9
CDR3 DNA: TGTGCCAGCAGCGTAGAAGCAATTCGAGGGAATAGCTACACCTTC
CDR3 protein: CASSVEAIRGNSYTF

clone size: -
J gene: TRBJ1-6
D gene: TRBD1
V gene: TRBV13
CDR3 DNA: TGTGCCAGCAGCTTAGGACAGGGGAATTCACCCCTCCACTTT
CDR3 protein: CASSLGQGNSPLHF

clone size: -
J gene: TRBJ2-5
D gene: TRBD2
V gene: TRBV18
CDR3 DNA: TGTGCCAGCTCACCATCTAGCGGGGGGAGCCAAGGGGAGACCCAGTACTTC
CDR3 protein: CASSPSSGGSQGETQYF

clone size: -
J gene: TRBJ1-2
D gene: -
V gene: TRBV5-1
CDR3 DNA: TGCGCCAGCAGCTTGTCTCAGGGGCCCTATGGCTACACCTTC
CDR3 protein: CASSLSQGPYGYTF

clone size: -
J gene: TRBJ2-7
D gene: TRBD1
V gene: TRBV6-5
CDR3 DNA: TGTGCCAGCAGGATGACAGGGGGCGCCTACGAGCAGTACTTC
CDR3 protein: CASRMTGGAYEQYF

clone size: -
J gene: TRBJ1-1
D gene: -
V gene: TRBV5-1
CDR3 DNA: TGCGCCAGCAGCTTCCGGACGGGAAACACTGAAGCTTTCTTT
CDR3 protein: CASSFRTGNTEAFF

clone size: -
J gene: TRBJ1-6
D gene: TRBD1
V gene: TRBV13
CDR3 DNA: TGTGCCAGCAGCTTAGGCAGGGGGAAGAATTCACCCCTCCACTTT
CDR3 protein: CASSLGRGKNSPLHF

clone size: -
J gene: TRBJ2-7
D gene: -
V gene: TRBV5-1
CDR3 DNA: TGCGCCAGCAGCACCACCGAGGGCGAGCAGTACTTC
CDR3 protein: CASSTTEGEQYF

clone size: many
J gene: TRBJ1-6
D gene: TRBD1
V gene: TRBV5-4
CDR3 DNA: TGTGCCAGCAGCCCGGGACAGGCCTCCCGCTCACGAAATTCACCCCTCCACTTT
CDR3 protein: CASSPGQASRSRNSPLHF

clone size: -
J gene: TRBJ1-5
D gene: -
V gene: TRBV13
CDR3 DNA: TGTGCCAGCACCCTTCGGGGTAGCAATCAGCCCCAGCATTTT
CDR3 protein: CASTLRGSNQPQHF

clone size: -
J gene: TRBJ1-6
D gene: -
V gene: TRBV18
CDR3 DNA: TGTGCCAGCTCACCCCAGCTGTCCCGACAGTTTTATAATTCACCCCTCCACTTT
CDR3 protein: CASSPQLSRQFYNSPLHF

clone size: -
J gene: TRBJ2-7
D gene: -
V gene: TRBV18
CDR3 DNA: TGTGCCAGCTCACCAACTATCGGGACTTATAACGAGCAGTACTTC
CDR3 protein: CASSPTIGTYNEQYF

clone size: many
J gene: TRBJ1-1
D gene: TRBD1
V gene: TRBV12-3/TRBV12-4
CDR3 DNA: TGTGCCAGCAGCCGGACAGGGGGCGAGGAAGCTTTCTTT
CDR3 protein: CASSRTGGEEAFF

clone size: -
J gene: TRBJ1-1
D gene: TRBD1
V gene: TRBV5-6
CDR3 DNA: TGTGCCAGCAGCATTAACAGGGGAAAGACTGAAGCTTTCTTT
CDR3 protein: CASSINRGKTEAFF

clone size: -
J gene: TRBJ2-2
D gene: TRBD1
V gene: TRBV24-1
CDR3 DNA: TGTGCCACCAGTCAGGGGGCAAGCACCGGGGAGCTGTTTTTT
CDR3 protein: CATSQGASTGELFF

clone size: -
J gene: TRBJ1-5
D gene: -
V gene: TRBV30
CDR3 DNA: TGTGCCTGGAGTGTAACGGGATATCAGCCCCAGCATTTT
CDR3 protein: CAWSVTGYQPQHF

clone size: -
J gene: TRBJ1-4
D gene: -
V gene: TRBV7-7
CDR3 DNA: TGTGCTAGCAGCGTTAGTGCAGGGACTAATGAAAAACTGTTTTTT
CDR3 protein: CASSVSAGTNEKLFF

clone size: -
J gene: TRBJ2-2
D gene: -
V gene: TRBV7-9
CDR3 DNA: TGTGCCAGCAGCTTACCTACCAACCCGAACACCGGGGAGCTGTTTTTT
CDR3 protein: CASSLPTNPNTGELFF

clone size: once
J gene: TRBJ1-1
D gene: -
V gene: TRBV5-1
CDR3 DNA: TGCGCCAGCAGCTGGCGTGAGGGCACGAACACTGAAGCTTTCTTT
CDR3 protein: CASSWREGTNTEAFF

clone size: -
J gene: TRBJ1-1
D gene: -
V gene: TRBV7-2
CDR3 DNA: TGTGCCAGCAGCCCGCCTAGGGGTTTAATGAACACTGAAGCTTTCTTT
CDR3 protein: CASSPPRGLMNTEAFF

clone size: -
J gene: TRBJ2-1
D gene: TRBD2
V gene: TRBV11-2
CDR3 DNA: TGTGCCAGCACGCGACGCGGGACTAGCGAACACAATGAGCAGTTCTTC
CDR3 protein: CASTRRGTSEHNEQFF

clone size: -
J gene: TRBJ1-1
D gene: TRBD1
V gene: TRBV6-4
CDR3 DNA: TGTGCCAGCAGTGACTCACCCGGACAGGCTGAAGCTTTCTTT
CDR3 protein: CASSDSPGQAEAFF